Shown below are 10 T cell receptor beta chains from a single sample sequenced in a study of cytomegalovirus exposure and HLA in healthy donors. The primer mix had 60 Vbeta and 13 Jbeta primers. This table comes from immunoSEQ multiplex PCR, and its TCRdb copy is limited to in-frame clones, with some not included. The sample includes about 130,000 clones, approximately 87% of them seen just once. Sequencing used PBMCs. These receptors originate from a man aged 18 to 35 in good health and CMV-seropositive.

The chain has TRBV11-2 and TRBJ1-2; possible D gene TRBD1, 5 bases. The CDR3 is made up of 15 amino acids. The V end lost 4 bases, the J end lost 8 bases, and 20 bases lay between the germline ends. In germline, CDR1 is SGHAT, CDR2 FQNNGV. CDR3 loop: CASSSLLRRGQGYTF. The CDR3 nucleotides are TGTGCCAGCAGCTCTCTACTACGGAGGGGTCAAGGCTACACCTTC.

This chain joins TRBV27 and TRBJ1-1, with 9 bases lining up with TRBD1. The ends lost 6 bases at V and 3 bases at J; junction bases unmatched: 8. Germline CDR1 reads MNHEY; CDR2 reads SMNVEV (reference sequence). CDR3 length: 15 residues. The CDR3 reads CASSHQQGADTEAFF. The CDR3 bases are TGTGCCAGCAGCCACCAACAGGGGGCCGACACTGAAGCTTTCTTT.

The chain combines TRBV6-6 with TRBJ2-1; the match to TRBD2 covers 8 bases. The germline gives CDR1 MNHNY, CDR2 SVGAGI (reference sequence). This CDR3 has 14 residues. V lost 7 bases and J lost 0; bases outside the gene matches: 2. The CDR3 DNA reads as TGTGCCAGCATGGGACTAGACTCCTACAATGAGCAGTTCTTC. Encoded protein: CASMGLDSYNEQFF.

This rearrangement joins TRBV28 to TRBJ1-1; D is undetermined. Trimming removed 7 bases from V and 7 bases from J, with 10 bases in between. CDR3 size: 11 residues. Germline CDR1 reads MDHEN; CDR2 reads SYDVKM. This CDR3 reads CASKGGLEAFF. CDR3 DNA: TGTGCCAGCAAAGGCGGCCTTGAAGCTTTCTTT.

The genes are TRBV6-6 and TRBJ1-5; D is unclear. V was trimmed by 0 bases and J by 5 bases, leaving 14 bases between them. The CDR3 runs 16 residues. From germline, CDR1 is MNHNY and CDR2 SVGAGI (reference sequence). CDR3 coding DNA: TGTGCCAGCAGTTACTCCTGGGGTGGGAGAGATCAGCCCCAGCATTTT. As protein: CASSYSWGGRDQPQHF.

The sample holds many counts of this clone. The V call is TRBV7-2, the J call TRBJ2-3; tentatively, D is TRBD2 (5 bases). CDR3 size: 15 residues. The germline CDR1 and CDR2 sequences are SGHTA and FQGNSA. The V end lost 2 bases, the J end lost 2 bases, and 11 bases lay between the germline ends. The CDR3 protein is CASSLQSGDTDTQYF. Here the CDR3 DNA reads TGTGCCAGCAGCTTACAGTCCGGGGACACAGATACGCAGTATTTT.

The chain has TRBV4-2 and TRBJ2-7; 7 bases are shared with TRBD2. This CDR3 is built from 13 residues. CDR1 is LGHNA and CDR2 is YNFKEQ in the germline V gene. V was pared by 5 bases and J by 7 bases, with 8 bases of the junction left unmatched. The chain's CDR3 is CASSGPVGGEQYF. The CDR3 nucleotides are TGTGCCAGCAGCGGACCAGTCGGGGGGGAGCAGTACTTC.

This clone has only one observation. The CDR3 loop reads CAWSRSGTGFNSPLHF. CDR3 coding DNA: TGTGCCTGGAGTAGATCCGGGACAGGGTTCAATTCACCCCTCCACTTT. The V call is TRBV30, the J call TRBJ1-6; 9 bases are shared with TRBD1. The CDR3 is 16 residues long. V gave up 2 bases and J gave up 7 bases; unmatched junction bases: 9. In germline, CDR1 is GTSNPN, CDR2 SVGIG (reference sequence). The full variable domain, completed using reference TRBV30 and TRBJ1-6, is SQTIHQWPATLVQPVGSPLSLECTVEGTSNPNLYWYRQAAGRGLQLLFYSVGIGQISSEVPQNLSASRPQDRQFILSSKKLLLSDSGFYLCAWSRSGTGFNSPLHFGNGTRLTVT.

This chain uses TRBV27 with TRBJ1-1; D is unresolved. V was shortened by 7 bases and J by 7 bases, with 10 bases between the two germline ends. Germline V gene sequence: CDR1 MNHEY, CDR2 SMNVEV (reference sequence). The CDR3 contains 11 residues. The CDR3 bases are TGTGCCAGCATAACCTATGGTGAAGCTTTCTTT. Protein product: CASITYGEAFF.

This clone came up a few times. The chain carries TRBV6-1 and TRBJ1-5; D is unresolved. Germline CDR1 and CDR2: MNHNS and SASEGT. This CDR3 comprises 13 residues. V was trimmed by 3 bases and J by 4 bases, leaving 7 bases between them. CDR3 sequence: CASSEATNQPQHF. For the CDR3, the DNA is TGTGCCAGCAGTGAGGCAACAAATCAGCCCCAGCATTTT.